Listed here is a single T cell receptor beta chain. Antigen specificity is unknown. Sequenced by immunoSEQ multiplex PCR; TCRdb stores in-frame clones only, minus some. This sample has approximately 130,000 clones; about 90% occur once, and the top ten carry almost 5.5%. This record belongs to a study of T cell responses to AZD1222 COVID-19 vaccine. The overall study: Pooled in the analysis were second doses at about 4 or about 12 weeks.

Whole-study findings and limits: Spike-wide vaccine-associated CD4 TCRs dominated at 160-218 and 743-854. Within unmutated variant regions lay the reported targets of nearly half of spike-specific TCRs. The number of AZD1222 recipients seropositive at baseline was only 6 or 7.

V dropped 7 bases and J dropped 4; count of bases not matched to a gene: 9. The CDR3 covers 14 residues. Looked up from germline, CDR1 is MNHEY and CDR2 is SMNVEV (reference sequence). The sequences come from peripheral blood, collected on day 0 of AZD1222 vaccination. This receptor was taken from an adult in good health. This chain links TRBV27 with TRBJ1-1, with 7 bases aligning to TRBD1. The CDR3 spells CASIAGQTFTEAFF. CDR3 DNA: TGTGCCAGCATCGCGGGACAGACCTTCACTGAAGCTTTCTTT.